This T cell receptor beta chain was found in a study of vaccination effects on CD4 cells after COVID-19. Turning to the study itself: Each well held some 2.2 million PBMC cultured with roughly 10 ug/ml peptides and 7.5 to 10 IU/ml IL-2. Overall study findings and caveats: In the late period after vaccination, infection- and vaccine-induced clones contracted markedly.

Libraries were prepared by immunoSEQ multiplex PCR; TCRdb keeps only in-frame clonotypes and omits some of them. The sample has more than 45,000 clones, about 83% seen once; the top ten hold less than 4%. A note on this clone: Its antigen remains unknown.

When less than 12 days of culture had elapsed, CD4+ T cells were isolated. Having tested negative for nucleocapsid antibodies, the vaccine recipients showed no prior SARS-CoV-2 infection. Half of the medium was exchanged for IL-2 medium on both days 3 and 7. This sequence was found in a human donor who received a COVID-19 vaccine. The material sequenced was CD4+ T cells from PBMCs cultured without peptide, taken before COVID-19 vaccination.

In nucleotides, the CDR3 is TGTGCCAGCAGCGTAAGTCAGGCAGGAAGAGAGACCCAGTACTTC. It yields the protein CASSVSQAGRETQYF. The V and J genes are TRBV9 and TRBJ2-5; no clear D gene. This CDR3 spans 15 amino acids. The V end was cut by 1 base, the J end by 4 bases, with 14 bases between. The V gene's germline CDR1 is SGDLS and CDR2 YYNGEE.